The present T cell receptor beta chain was sequenced within a study of lymphopenia after photon versus proton radiotherapy. Study-wide results and caveats: After lymphocyte nadir, photon-treated repertoires showed oligoclonal expansion, especially CD8+ Temra. Survival link was tested only in deceased patients; proton benefit remains a possibility.

In this sample, this clone turned up a few times. The target antigen is unknown. Clones were read by immunoSEQ multiplex PCR, and TCRdb kept only the in-frame ones, dropping some. The sample includes around 18,000 clones, 84% seen only once; the top ten take roughly 19%. Per the germline V gene, CDR1 is GTSNPN and CDR2 is SVGIG (reference sequence). V dropped 3 bases and J dropped 1 base, with 10 bases sitting between them. The CDR3 is made up of 14 amino acids. The source was peripheral blood, collected from a patient treated with proton-based radiotherapy. The TCR comes from a man aged 65 to 85 with pancreatic cancer. This chain links TRBV30 with TRBJ1-5; D gene ambiguous. The CDR3 loop is CAWRAGQSNQPQHF. CDR3 nucleotides: TGTGCCTGGAGGGCCGGGCAAAGCAATCAGCCCCAGCATTTT.